This passage covers 32 T cell receptor beta chains from one sample sequenced in a study of T cell changes during pregnancy in multiple sclerosis. Clones were sequenced by immunoSEQ multiplex PCR, and TCRdb holds only the in-frame ones, with some missing. The sample lists around 100,000 clones, more than 85% occurring once. The material was peripheral blood, obtained in the second trimester of pregnancy. These receptors all stem from a female donor with multiple sclerosis, enrolled in a pregnancy study.

This chain connects TRBV4-2 to TRBJ2-3, with D perhaps matching TRBD2 (6 bases). Trimming cost V 3 bases and J 4 bases, with 14 bases left between them. Germline values: CDR1 LGHNA, CDR2 YNFKEQ. The CDR3 spans 15 residues. The CDR3 nucleotides read TGTGCCAGCAGCCAGCTCGGGCGGGAACCAGATACGCAGTATTTT. This translates into CASSQLGREPDTQYF.

This clone was picked up one time. V and J are TRBV14 and TRBJ2-2; 9 bases are shared with TRBD1. V was pared by 0 bases and J by 5 bases, with 4 bases of the junction left unmatched. The CDR3 loop spans 16 amino acids. Germline-derived CDR1 and CDR2 are SGHDN and FVKESK. CDR3 bases: TGTGCCAGCAGCCAAGAAGGGACAGGGAGGACCGGGGAGCTGTTTTTT. The encoded protein is CASSQEGTGRTGELFF.

The chain is built from TRBV11-3 and TRBJ2-3; 9 bases align to TRBD1. CDR1 SGHNT and CDR2 YENEEA come from the germline V gene. V was clipped by 1 base and J by 4 bases; unmatched bases: 9. This CDR3 has 17 amino acids. The CDR3 DNA follows: TGTGCCAGCAGCTTAGGGATAACGGGACAGGGACCAGATACGCAGTATTTT. Translating gives CASSLGITGQGPDTQYF.

The rearrangement links TRBV5-1 to TRBJ1-1; the match to TRBD1 covers 8 bases. With V trimmed by 0 bases and J by 0 bases, 10 bases remained unmatched. In germline, CDR1 is SGHRS, CDR2 YFSETQ. This CDR3 has 18 residues. CDR3 in amino acids: CASSLGFRTGLVNTEAFF. The DNA for the CDR3 is TGCGCCAGCAGCTTGGGCTTTCGGACAGGGCTGGTGAACACTGAAGCTTTCTTT.

V gene TRBV6-5 combines with J gene TRBJ1-2, with D unclear. Trimming removed 0 bases from V and 1 base from J, with 6 bases in between. This CDR3 is 14 amino acids long. Germline assignment: CDR1 MNHEY and CDR2 SVGAGI. The CDR3: CASSYSGNNYGYTF. Written as DNA, the CDR3 is TGTGCCAGCAGTTACTCGGGCAATAACTATGGCTACACCTTC.

This clone came up many times. The chain is built from TRBV15 and TRBJ2-7, with 9 bases identical to TRBD2. The CDR3 consists of 18 residues. Per germline, CDR1 LNHNV and CDR2 YYDKDF (reference sequence). The junction had 17 bases not matched to a gene; V was cut back by 1 base and J by 7 bases. This CDR3 reads CATSRVASGKSKREEQYF. In DNA, the CDR3 is TGTGCCACCAGCAGAGTTGCTAGCGGGAAGAGCAAACGGGAGGAGCAGTACTTC.

The rearrangement joins TRBV12-5 to TRBJ1-4, with TRBD1 identical over 10 bases. The germline V gene encodes CDR1 LGHNT and CDR2 FRNRAP. The ends lost 2 bases at V and 6 bases at J; junction bases unmatched: 3. The CDR3 is 15 residues long. The CDR3 reads CASGLPGTGDEKLFF. As DNA, the CDR3 is TGTGCTAGTGGTTTGCCTGGGACAGGGGATGAAAAACTGTTTTTT.

Remarks on this clone: The junction differs from germline at one of its ends, possibly a read error. The V call is TRBV7-2, the J call TRBJ2-7, with 12 positions matching TRBD2. The CDR3 sequence is 17 residues long. From germline, CDR1 is SGHTA and CDR2 FQGNSA. CDR3 sequence: CASTLTTGTSGRLGQYF. The CDR3 DNA is TGTGCCAGCACCTTAACGACCGGGACTAGCGGGCGGTTGGGGCAGTACTTC.

This rearrangement joins TRBV27 to TRBJ2-6; possibly TRBD1 for D (6 bases). V shed 5 bases and J shed 0 bases, with 14 bases lying between them. The germline CDR1 and CDR2 sequences are MNHEY and SMNVEV (reference sequence). CDR3 length: 17 amino acids. CDR3 DNA: TGTGCCAGCAGTAGGGGACACCTCAGCTCTGGGGCCAACGTCCTGACTTTC. Its protein is CASSRGHLSSGANVLTF.

V is TRBV11-2 and J is TRBJ1-2, with D possibly TRBD1 on 6 matching bases. The length of the CDR3 is 14 residues. Trimming stripped 5 bases from V and 6 bases from J, with 16 bases between. Germline-derived CDR1 and CDR2 are SGHAT and FQNNGV. Here the CDR3 reads CASSTSQGWHGYTF. DNA for the CDR3: TGTGCCAGCAGCACCTCACAGGGCTGGCATGGCTACACCTTC.

This CDR3 is CASSQGSRSSYEQYF. CDR3 DNA sequence: TGTGCCAGCAGCCAAGGTAGCCGAAGCTCCTACGAGCAGTACTTC. This sequence joins TRBV4-2 and TRBJ2-7; D gene uncertain. The CDR3 has 15 residues. Trimming took 1 base from V and 0 from J, leaving 10 bases between them. CDR1 is LGHNA, CDR2 YNFKEQ, per germline.

The V call is TRBV18, the J call TRBJ1-1; 7 bases align to TRBD1. The CDR3 extends over 13 amino acids. Per germline, CDR1 KGHSH and CDR2 LQKENI. V dropped 4 bases and J dropped 10; count of bases not matched to a gene: 9. The CDR3 coding sequence is TGTGCCAGCTCACAAGACAGACAGGGAGGAGCTTTCTTT. Protein product: CASSQDRQGGAFF.

This chain links TRBV2 with TRBJ1-1, with no clear D. The germline CDR1 and CDR2 sequences are SNHLY and FYNNEI. There are 9 residues in the CDR3. CDR3 region: CYVGAEAFF. The CDR3, as DNA: TGTTACGTCGGGGCTGAAGCTTTCTTT.

As DNA, the CDR3 is TGTGCCAGCAGACGGACAGGGGGCTACGAGACCCAGTACTTC. As protein: CASRRTGGYETQYF. The V and J genes are TRBV6-5 and TRBJ2-5, with TRBD1 identical over 11 bases. From germline, CDR1 is MNHEY and CDR2 SVGAGI. This CDR3 has 14 amino acids. V lost 6 bases and J lost 5; bases outside the gene matches: 5.

This clone was seen more than once but under ten times. The chain recombines TRBV6-6 with TRBJ2-5, with TRBD1 identical over 7 bases. The CDR3 consists of 15 residues. Germline V gene sequence: CDR1 MNHNY, CDR2 SVGAGI (reference sequence). Trimming took 5 bases from V and 0 from J; bases not matched to a gene: 6. The CDR3 coding sequence is TGTGCCAGCAGTCCCCCGGGACAGAACCAAGAGACCCAGTACTTC. Translating it yields CASSPPGQNQETQYF.

The chain couples TRBV28 to TRBJ1-1, with 9 bases identical to TRBD1. V gave up 5 bases and J gave up 4 bases; unmatched junction bases: 5. The CDR3 length is 14 residues. Per germline, CDR1 MDHEN and CDR2 SYDVKM. CDR3 residues: CASSTGTGSTEAFF. The CDR3 DNA reads TGTGCCAGCAGTACCGGGACAGGGAGCACTGAAGCTTTCTTT.

The chain couples TRBV9 to TRBJ2-4; 7 nucleotides agree with TRBD1. With V trimmed by 3 bases and J by 7 bases, 13 bases remained unmatched. The CDR3 is made up of 16 amino acids. Germline loops: CDR1 SGDLS, CDR2 YYNGEE. CDR3 loop: CASSAVGPGGSNIQYF. Written as DNA, the CDR3 is TGTGCCAGCAGCGCGGTGGGGCCAGGGGGTTCGAACATTCAGTACTTC.

This clone has a single count. The chain carries TRBV15 and TRBJ2-5; either TRBD1 or TRBD2 may supply D (5 bases each). CDR1 is LNHNV and CDR2 is YYDKDF in the germline V gene (reference sequence). The CDR3 runs 13 residues. The ends were cut back, 5 bases at V and 5 bases at J, with 12 bases in the middle. The CDR3 region is CATSGGQRETQYF. Here the CDR3 DNA reads TGTGCCACCAGCGGAGGACAAAGGGAGACCCAGTACTTC. The full variable domain, completed using reference TRBV15 and TRBJ2-5, is DAMVIQNPRYQVTQFGKPVTLSCSQTLNHNVMYWYQQKSSQAPKLLFHYYDKDFNNEADTPDNFQSRRPNTSFCFLDIRSPGLGDTAMYLCATSGGQRETQYFGPGTRLLVL.

This clone showed up just once. The chain recombines TRBV19 with TRBJ1-1; weak D call: TRBD1 (5 bases). The germline gives CDR1 LNHDA, CDR2 SQIVND (reference sequence). The V gene lost 3 bases and the J gene lost 0 bases, with 11 bases spanning the gap. This CDR3 has 15 amino acids. The CDR3 region is CASSIQRGLNTEAFF. In DNA, the CDR3 is TGTGCCAGTAGTATTCAAAGGGGCCTGAACACTGAAGCTTTCTTT.

The chain joins TRBV18 to TRBJ2-1; 9 bases agree with TRBD2. The CDR3 extends over 16 amino acids. Germline values: CDR1 KGHSH, CDR2 LQKENI. The V segment lost 6 bases and the J segment 3 bases; nucleotides outside the gene matches: 9. The CDR3 bases are TGTGCCAGCTCCCAGAGACTAGCGGAACGCTACAATGAGCAGTTCTTC. Translating it yields CASSQRLAERYNEQFF. Together with reference TRBV18 and TRBJ2-1, the CDR3 gives the full variable domain: NAGVMQNPRHLVRRRGQEARLRCSPMKGHSHVYWYRQLPEEGLKFMVYLQKENIIDESGMPKERFSAEFPKEGPSILRIQQVVRGDSAAYFCASSQRLAERYNEQFFGPGTRLTVL.

On this clone: The DNA is omitted, as the CDR3 cannot be located on it reliably, and the CDR3 follows TCRdb's listing. The rearrangement uses TRBV5-4 and TRBJ2-7; TRBD1, the table's D call, lacks a check against the DNA. Per the germline V gene, CDR1 is SGHNT and CDR2 is YYREEE (reference sequence). The CDR3 is 14 residues long, ends included. The CDR3 loop is CASSVGTGSSLYNF.

In DNA, the CDR3 is TGTGCCAGCAGGGCGGAAGGGGATGCCTACGAGCAGTACTTC. Its translation is CASRAEGDAYEQYF. The rearrangement links TRBV28 to TRBJ2-7; a weak D match, TRBD1 (5 bases). This CDR3 contains 14 residues. Germline loops: CDR1 MDHEN, CDR2 SYDVKM. Trimming pared 6 bases from V and 2 bases from J, leaving 14 bases between.

The gene calls are TRBV5-1 and TRBJ2-5; the match to TRBD2 covers 8 bases. Germline V gene lookup returns CDR1 SGHRS and CDR2 YFSETQ. The CDR3 is made up of 14 amino acids. Germline trimming cut 0 bases from V and 5 bases from J; bases unmatched to any gene: 3. CDR3 amino acids: CASSLAAGVETQYF. Here the CDR3 DNA reads TGCGCCAGCAGCTTGGCAGCGGGAGTGGAGACCCAGTACTTC.

The chain combines TRBV4-1 with TRBJ2-2; D is possibly TRBD1 (6 bases). Germline assignment: CDR1 MGHRA and CDR2 YSYEKL. The CDR3 is 13 amino acids. The ends were cut back, 1 base at V and 7 bases at J, with 7 bases in the middle. The CDR3 coding sequence is TGCGCCAGCAGCCAAGCAGGGGTCGGGGAGCTGTTTTTT. Amino acid sequence: CASSQAGVGELFF.

The chain couples TRBV19 to TRBJ2-1; the match to TRBD2 covers 7 bases. The junction had 4 bases not matched to a gene; V was cut back by 5 bases and J by 0 bases. The CDR3 totals 15 residues. CDR1 is LNHDA, CDR2 SQIVND, per germline (reference sequence). The CDR3 DNA reads as TGTGCCAGTAGTTACGGCGGGAGCTCCTACAATGAGCAGTTCTTC. As protein: CASSYGGSSYNEQFF.

The chain recombines TRBV29-1 with TRBJ2-6; no clear D. V was shortened by 1 base and J by 0 bases, with 10 bases between the two germline ends. Germline lookup yields CDR1 SQVTM and CDR2 ANQGSEA. The CDR3 is 16 residues long. DNA of the CDR3: TGCAGCGTTGAAGTTGGTAAGAGCTCTGGGGCCAACGTCCTGACTTTC. This codes for CSVEVGKSSGANVLTF.

This clone was picked up one time. This chain links TRBV5-1 with TRBJ2-3, with 10 bases that match TRBD2. This CDR3 contains 18 residues. Germline trimming cut 0 bases from V and 0 bases from J; bases unmatched to any gene: 7. CDR1 and CDR2 from the germline V gene are SGHRS and YFSETQ. The CDR3 region has the DNA TGCGCCAGCAGCTTGGTCGGGACTAGCGCGATTAGCACAGATACGCAGTATTTT. Residues: CASSLVGTSAISTDTQYF. Based on the CDR3 plus reference TRBV5-1 and TRBJ2-3, the full variable domain is KAGVTQTPRYLIKTRGQQVTLSCSPISGHRSVSWYQQTPGQGLQFLFEYFSETQRNKGNFPGRFSGRQFSNSRSEMNVSTLELGDSALYLCASSLVGTSAISTDTQYFGPGTRLTVL.

CDR3 in DNA: TGTGCCAGCAGTCCAACGGGACTAGCGGGATCCTACAATGAGCAGTTCTTC. It yields the protein CASSPTGLAGSYNEQFF. The chain has TRBV27 and TRBJ2-1; 13 bases align to TRBD2. The CDR3 is made up of 17 amino acids. The trim removed 5 bases at V and 1 base at J, leaving 5 bases unmatched. Germline V gene lookup returns CDR1 MNHEY and CDR2 SMNVEV (reference sequence).

The chain combines TRBV9 with TRBJ1-1; no firm D call. This CDR3 contains 15 residues. Per the germline V gene, CDR1 is SGDLS and CDR2 is YYNGEE. V lost 0 bases and J lost 0, with 9 bases in between. DNA for the CDR3: TGTGCCAGCAGCGTAGGGACGGGAGTGAACACTGAAGCTTTCTTT. Amino acid sequence: CASSVGTGVNTEAFF.

The V and J genes are TRBV19 and TRBJ1-2, with unresolved D. Looked up from germline, CDR1 is LNHDA and CDR2 is SQIVND (reference sequence). The CDR3 is made up of 14 amino acids. V lost 0 bases, J lost 6 bases, and 11 bases lay in between. CDR3 in amino acids: CASSIDGRVHGYTF. The CDR3 bases are TGTGCCAGTAGTATAGATGGGAGGGTCCATGGCTACACCTTC.

The J gene is TRBJ2-7, the V gene TRBV2, with a possible D match to TRBD1 (5 bases). V dropped 5 bases and J dropped 3 bases, with 14 bases sitting between them. CDR3 length: 14 amino acids. The germline V gene encodes CDR1 SNHLY and CDR2 FYNNEI. The CDR3 DNA is TGTGCCAGCAGTCTACAGGCCGACTTCTACGAGCAGTACTTC. It yields the protein CASSLQADFYEQYF. The complete variable domain, with remaining parts taken from reference TRBV2 and TRBJ2-7, reads EPEVTQTPSHQVTQMGQEVILRCVPISNHLYFYWYRQILGQKVEFLVSFYNNEISEKSEIFDDQFSVERPDGSNFTLKIRSTKLEDSAMYFCASSLQADFYEQYFGPGTRLTVT.

In its sample, this clone was seen once. The rearrangement uses TRBV6-5 and TRBJ2-7; 7 bases match TRBD2. Germline V gene data show CDR1 as MNHEY and CDR2 as SVGAGI. V shed 2 bases, J shed 2 bases, and the junction held 6 bases outside the gene matches. The CDR3 loop spans 15 amino acids. The CDR3 is CASSYVAGAAYEQYF. CDR3 nucleotides: TGTGCCAGCAGTTACGTTGCGGGAGCCGCCTACGAGCAGTACTTC.